This T cell receptor (beta chain) was recovered during a study of shared clonotypes between healthy human individuals. Across the study: Donor ages ranged 18 to 49 years: a couple of women, three men. Study-wide findings and caveats: The study generally estimated greater richness for naive than memory subsets. A handful of donors showed sharing of around 5.3% of naive CD4 clonotypes.

Note on this clone: The antigen is not known.

The CDR3 runs to 15 residues. The germline V gene encodes CDR1 SGHVS and CDR2 FQNEAQ. V lost 5 bases and J 1 base, leaving 14 bases between the germline ends. Using 200 ng DNA, 30,000 to 35,000 T cell genomes, the sorted-subset replicate PCRs were run. Assay: immunoSEQ multiplex PCR; the TCRdb copy retains only in-frame clones and omits some. The data show over a million clones, 78% seen once. The chain has TRBV7-8 and TRBJ1-1, with unresolved D. The origin of this receptor is a man younger than 35 in good health. Some clones in this sample may be carry-over from other donors' samples. The sample was memory CD4+ T cells from PBMCs. Sample subset: CD45RA-negative fraction. In DNA form, the CDR3 reads TGTGCCAGCAGCCGGCAGGTAGGCCAGAACACTGAAGCTTTCTTT. As protein: CASSRQVGQNTEAFF.